One and the same sample provided the 30 T cell receptor beta chains below, sequenced in a study of preoperative IRX-2 immunotherapy in early breast cancer. Treatment reported: preoperative locoregional IRX-2 cytokine immunotherapy. The data were produced by immunoSEQ multiplex PCR, yet TCRdb's version contains in-frame clones alone and is incomplete. Of roughly 93,000 clones in the sample, roughly 89% were seen once. The sample in question was tumor tissue, obtained after IRX-2 immunotherapy. These receptors were collected from a human donor with breast cancer.

A single count supports this clone. The chain has TRBV25-1 and TRBJ2-3; D not certain. Germline CDR1 is MGHDK and CDR2 is SYGVNS. The CDR3 is 13 residues long. V was cut by 2 bases and J by 2 bases, with 5 bases left in between. The CDR3 spells CASSERPTDTQYF. CDR3 DNA sequence: TGTGCCAGCAGTGAAAGGCCCACAGATACGCAGTATTTT.

This chain links TRBV1 with TRBJ2-2. TRBV1 is a pseudogene locus. The CDR3 totals 13 residues. This CDR3 is CASSQGVTGELFF. CDR3 DNA sequence: TGCGCCAGCAGCCAAGGGGTCACCGGGGAGCTGTTTTTT.

The chain joins TRBV6-8 to TRBJ1-3; D uncertain. The germline V and J ends were trimmed by 7 bases and 0 bases, with 19 bases remaining between them. Germline values: CDR1 MNHGY, CDR2 SAAAGT. The CDR3 runs to 17 residues. The CDR3 loop is CASTRAPTPISGNTIYF. As DNA, the CDR3 is TGTGCCAGCACCCGGGCCCCCACGCCCATCTCTGGAAACACCATATATTTT.

This chain links TRBV7-5 with TRBJ2-3; no DNA check was done on the table's D call, TRBD1. TRBV7-5 is a pseudogene. The length of the CDR3 is 14 residues. The CDR3 loop is CASSPRTKSDTQYF. As DNA, the CDR3 is TGTGCCAGCAGCCCACGGACAAAGTCAGATACGCAGTATTTT.

The rearrangement joins TRBV22-1 to TRBJ1-4; TRBD1 is taken as the D call from the table, unchecked against the DNA. TRBV22-1 is listed as a pseudogene. This CDR3 has 16 residues. CDR3 in amino acids: CASNSGTGGYGEKLFF. CDR3 nucleotides: TGTGCCAGCAATTCCGGGACAGGGGGTTACGGAGAAAAACTGTTTTTT.

J is TRBJ1-2 and V is TRBV10-3; D is unresolved. V lost 2 bases and J lost 4, with 11 bases in between. CDR3 length equals 14 residues. Germline CDR1 reads ENHRY; CDR2 reads SYGVKD. The CDR3 sequence: CAISEAARSYGYTF. CDR3 in DNA: TGTGCCATCAGTGAGGCGGCCAGGTCCTATGGCTACACCTTC.

This chain joins TRBV7-7 and TRBJ1-1, with D perhaps TRBD1 (5 bases). V was pared by 3 bases and J by 2 bases, with 10 bases between. The CDR3 runs 14 residues. CDR1 and CDR2 (germline): SSHAT, FNYEAQ (reference sequence). The CDR3 DNA sequence: TGTGCCAGCAGCTTCCTCAGGGTAAACACTGAAGCTTTCTTT. The encoded protein is CASSFLRVNTEAFF.

This chain connects TRBV15 to TRBJ2-3; TRBD1 matches 8 bases. Trimming took 5 bases from V and 3 from J; bases not matched to a gene: 4. The CDR3 sequence is 14 residues long. Germline CDR1 LNHNV, CDR2 YYDKDF (reference sequence). The CDR3 DNA is TGTGCCACCAGCTTTCGGACAGGGACAGATACGCAGTATTTT. It specifies CATSFRTGTDTQYF.

Here the CDR3 DNA reads TGTGCCAGCAGTTTAGGCCTTCAGGGGCTGTCTGGAAACACCATATATTTT. The encoded protein is CASSLGLQGLSGNTIYF. The V and J genes are TRBV28 and TRBJ1-3, with D tentatively TRBD1 (6 bases). Trimming shortened V by 2 bases and J by 1 base, and 15 bases separated the two germline ends. CDR1 and CDR2 (germline): MDHEN, SYDVKM. The CDR3 is 17 residues long.

This clone was counted a few times. The junction shows a germline mismatch at one end, possibly a read error. The rearrangement uses TRBV6-8 and TRBJ2-3; 15 bases map to TRBD2. In germline, CDR1 is MNHGY, CDR2 SAAAGT. This CDR3 is built from 14 residues. CDR3 nucleotide sequence: TGTGCCAGCAGACTCGGACTAGCGGGAGGGCCTCCGGATTTT. It specifies CASRLGLAGGPPDF.

On this clone itself: Other DNA sequences of this sample code for an identical CDR3. V usage is TRBV28 and J usage is TRBJ1-1; 8 bases match TRBD1. Germline V lookup: CDR1 MDHEN, CDR2 SYDVKM. CDR3 length: 13 residues. Trimming removed 2 bases from V and 6 bases from J; junction bases left unmatched: 2. The CDR3 DNA follows: TGTGCCAGCAGTTTAACAGGGGGAGCTGAAGCTTTCTTT. This codes for CASSLTGGAEAFF.

V gene TRBV5-1 combines with J gene TRBJ2-5; TRBD2 is a possible D gene (5 bases). V was pared by 5 bases and J by 6 bases, with 17 bases between. In germline, CDR1 is SGHRS, CDR2 YFSETQ. This CDR3 contains 14 residues. The CDR3 protein is CASSQQSSSQTQYF. The CDR3, as DNA: TGCGCCAGCAGTCAACAGTCTAGCTCACAGACCCAGTACTTC. Full variable domain (outside the CDR3, taken from reference TRBV5-1 and TRBJ2-5): KAGVTQTPRYLIKTRGQQVTLSCSPISGHRSVSWYQQTPGQGLQFLFEYFSETQRNKGNFPGRFSGRQFSNSRSEMNVSTLELGDSALYLCASSQQSSSQTQYFGPGTRLLVL.

The chain joins TRBV6-4 to TRBJ2-2; D may correspond to TRBD1 or TRBD2 (5 bases each). Per germline, CDR1 MRHNA and CDR2 SNTAGT. V lost 6 bases and J lost 3, with 11 bases in between. This CDR3 has 14 amino acids. In DNA, the CDR3 is TGTGCCAGCAGCTTACTGGGGGACACCGGGGAGCTGTTTTTT. Translated, it gives CASSLLGDTGELFF.

A single count supports this clone. The V call is TRBV5-1, the J call TRBJ1-3; no firm D call. The CDR3 loop spans 16 amino acids. The V gene lost 0 bases and the J gene lost 0 bases, with 10 bases spanning the gap. CDR1 is SGHRS and CDR2 is YFSETQ in the germline V gene. CDR3 residues: CASSLAEALSGNTIYF. In DNA form, the CDR3 reads TGCGCCAGCAGCTTGGCCGAGGCACTCTCTGGAAACACCATATATTTT. Variable domain in full (rest from reference TRBV5-1 and TRBJ1-3): KAGVTQTPRYLIKTRGQQVTLSCSPISGHRSVSWYQQTPGQGLQFLFEYFSETQRNKGNFPGRFSGRQFSNSRSEMNVSTLELGDSALYLCASSLAEALSGNTIYFGEGSWLTVV.

The chain employs TRBV27 and TRBJ2-1, with a tentative D call TRBD1 (5 bases). CDR3 size: 15 residues. The V and J ends lost 8 bases and 4 bases respectively, with 18 bases between them. Germline CDR1 MNHEY, CDR2 SMNVEV (reference sequence). CDR3 protein: CASGHQGVEYNEQFF. CDR3 sequence (DNA): TGTGCCAGCGGACACCAAGGGGTGGAGTACAATGAGCAGTTCTTC.

This clone was picked up one time. The rearrangement uses TRBV6-8 and TRBJ2-7, with TRBD1 identical over 8 bases. With 5 bases clipped from V and 3 bases from J, the junction kept 6 bases outside the gene matches. Looked up from germline, CDR1 is MNHGY and CDR2 is SAAAGT. The CDR3 has 14 residues. For the CDR3, the DNA is TGTGCCAGCAGTAGAAGGACAGGGATCTACGAGCAGTACTTC. Translated: CASSRRTGIYEQYF.

The chain carries TRBV9 and TRBJ1-1; 7 bases are a match to TRBD1. V was clipped by 5 bases and J by 5 bases; unmatched bases: 6. The CDR3 covers 13 residues. Per the germline V gene, CDR1 is SGDLS and CDR2 is YYNGEE. The CDR3, as DNA: TGTGCCAGCAGTGAAAGGGGACAGACTGAAGCTTTCTTT. Translating gives CASSERGQTEAFF.

J is TRBJ1-1 and V is TRBV6-8; D unclear. From germline, CDR1 is MNHGY and CDR2 SAAAGT. Trimming left V 6 bases short and J 6 bases short, with 14 bases between. The CDR3 length is 13 residues. For the CDR3, the DNA is TGTGCCAGCAGCGACTATCAGGCTGCTGAAGCTTTCTTT. It encodes CASSDYQAAEAFF.

V and J are TRBV16 and TRBJ1-1; 8 nucleotides line up with TRBD1. CDR3 length: 15 residues. From germline, CDR1 is KGHSY and CDR2 FQNENV. Unmatched junction bases numbered 3, after V lost 2 bases and J lost 1 base. The CDR3 coding sequence is TGTGCCAGCAGCCAACCGGGGACAGGGAACACTGAAGCTTTCTTT. Amino acids: CASSQPGTGNTEAFF.

Only one count was recorded for this clone. The chain employs TRBV11-3 and TRBJ2-6; perhaps TRBD1 as D (5 bases). From germline, CDR1 is SGHNT and CDR2 YENEEA. Trimming removed 6 bases at V and 2 bases at J, with 17 bases between. The CDR3 has 17 amino acids. Here the CDR3 DNA reads TGTGCCAGCAGTTCTACCATAGGGGTAGCTGGGGCCAACGTCCTGACTTTC. Its translation is CASSSTIGVAGANVLTF.

This rearrangement joins TRBV4-1 to TRBJ2-7; 10 nucleotides match TRBD1. The V and J ends lost 6 bases and 2 bases, in that order; junction bases with no gene match: 19. In germline, CDR1 is MGHRA, CDR2 YSYEKL. The CDR3 consists of 19 residues. The CDR3 DNA follows: TGCGCCAGCAGTCGAACCCGGGACAGGGGCCATCCTCATCCCTACGAGCAGTACTTC. This codes for CASSRTRDRGHPHPYEQYF.

This rearrangement joins TRBV10-2 to TRBJ1-5; 9 positions agree with TRBD1. V lost 2 bases to trimming and J lost 7 bases; unmatched junction nucleotides: 3. Germline-derived CDR1 and CDR2 are WSHSY and SAAADI. This CDR3 comprises 14 residues. CDR3 region: CASSETGGRQPQHF. In nucleotides, the CDR3 is TGCGCCAGCAGTGAGACAGGGGGCAGGCAGCCCCAGCATTTT.

V and J are TRBV22-1 and TRBJ1-3. TRBV22-1 is listed as a pseudogene. The CDR3 is 15 residues long. CDR3 in DNA: TGTGCCAGCAGTTTACGGGGGACTACTGGAAACACCATATATTTT. Encoded protein: CASSLRGTTGNTIYF.

CDR3 sequence (DNA): TGTGCCAGCAGCTTTAAATCAGCGGCGACAGATACGCAGTATTTT. This codes for CASSFKSAATDTQYF. This rearrangement joins TRBV7-1 to TRBJ2-3; D is perhaps TRBD2 (5 bases). TRBV7-1 is labeled an ORF, and its function is uncertain. This CDR3 is 15 amino acids long. Trimming pared 4 bases from V and 3 bases from J, leaving 14 bases between.

V is TRBV15 and J is TRBJ1-1; the D is unclear. Per the germline V gene, CDR1 is LNHNV and CDR2 is YYDKDF (reference sequence). The CDR3 length is 14 residues. V lost 1 base to trimming and J lost 3 bases, with 9 bases between them. The CDR3 coding sequence is TGTGCCACCAGCAGAGCATTGACTGACACTGAAGCTTTCTTT. Translation: CATSRALTDTEAFF.

The chain is built from TRBV18 and TRBJ2-7; maybe TRBD1 (6 bases). V dropped 2 bases and J dropped 7 bases, with 18 bases sitting between them. The CDR3 length is 15 residues. Germline CDR1 and CDR2: KGHSH and LQKENI. The CDR3 here is CASSPLAGERWEQYF. In DNA, the CDR3 is TGTGCCAGCTCACCATTGGCAGGGGAGAGGTGGGAGCAGTACTTC.

This clone was counted only a few times. This chain joins TRBV6-8 and TRBJ1-5; TRBD1 is a possible D gene (6 bases). The V and J ends lost 2 bases and 0 bases respectively, with 14 bases between them. The length of the CDR3 is 17 residues. Germline CDR1 MNHGY, CDR2 SAAAGT. The CDR3: CASSYAQPGASNQPQHF. DNA for the CDR3: TGTGCCAGCAGTTACGCGCAACCGGGGGCTAGCAATCAGCCCCAGCATTTT.

CDR3 DNA sequence: TGTGCCAGCAGAACCGGGACAGGGGACCATGGCTACACCTTC. Translated, it gives CASRTGTGDHGYTF. V is TRBV28 and J is TRBJ1-2; the match to TRBD1 covers 10 bases. Germline assignment: CDR1 MDHEN and CDR2 SYDVKM. Trimming cost V 6 bases and J 6 bases; bases outside gene matches: 7. The CDR3 totals 14 residues.

In DNA, the CDR3 is TGTGCCAGCAGTGACCCGGGGGTAGCAAGTTCCGAGCAGTACTTC. This encodes CASSDPGVASSEQYF. The chain recombines TRBV6-8 with TRBJ2-7; possibly TRBD2 for D (6 bases). The length of the CDR3 is 15 residues. Germline CDR1 reads MNHGY; CDR2 reads SAAAGT. Trimming pared 5 bases from V and 6 bases from J, leaving 20 bases between.

The table lists this clone with a few counts. The chain couples TRBV11-3 to TRBJ1-5; 8 bases fit TRBD1. Germline V gene lookup returns CDR1 SGHNT and CDR2 YENEEA. The CDR3 covers 14 residues. Trimming cost V 5 bases and J 6 bases; bases outside gene matches: 6. The CDR3 bases are TGTGCCAGCAGCGAAGGACAGGGCGGTCAGCCCCAGCATTTT. It encodes CASSEGQGGQPQHF. The entire variable domain, with the rest obtained from reference TRBV11-3 and TRBJ1-5, is as follows: EAGVVQSPRYKIIEKKQPVAFWCNPISGHNTLYWYLQNLGQGPELLIRYENEEAVDDSQLPKDRFSAERLKGVDSTLKIQPAELGDSAVYLCASSEGQGGQPQHFGDGTRLSIL.